This T cell receptor (beta chain) was recovered during a study of cytomegalovirus exposure and HLA in healthy donors (dated by TCRdb to 2016 to 2017). Turning to the overall study: According to an earlier analysis of 550 to 750 of the donors, about 170 million T cells yielded 95 million to 140 million unique TCR beta sequences and 276 Gb of sequence data. An early release that covered about 600 HLA-typed donors contained approximately 320 gigabases of sequencing data and around 85 million unique TCR sequences. Of the 398 genotyped donors, about 84% fell in the genetic ancestry cluster associated with self-reported Caucasian donors. The study aimed to test whether signatures of past pathogen exposure could be identified by cataloging public T cell receptors. Using immunosequencing, the study profiled T cell repertoires from 666 subjects and related those repertoires to cytomegalovirus serostatus. A separate validation cohort of about 110 different subjects was used in addition to the approximately 700-subject first cohort. To predict cytomegalovirus infection status, the study brought together high-throughput TCR immunosequencing, statistical association of individual TCRs with disease status, and machine learning. In a later analysis, previously published TCR beta repertoires from about 640 donors were re-analyzed and high-resolution HLA genotyping was added so that TCR occurrence patterns could be studied. Rather than drawing on any new phenotypic data, the later analysis identified candidate immune exposures from TCR beta sequences and the way those sequences occurred across donors. An earlier analysis of 587 of the donors used high-throughput TCR beta sequencing to judge whether each TCR beta V gene segment behaved as functional or pseudogenic. Donor age, sex, ethnicity and CMV serostatus were compiled together with the repertoire data. Genome-wide SNP genotypes for about three fifths of the roughly 670 donors were used in a later genetic analysis, which treated that subset as a discovery cohort. Every discovery cohort repertoire had been produced on one sequencing platform. Both class I and class II loci were covered by HLA typing, at four-digit resolution. The number of donors typed differed by locus, with roughly 629-640 for A, B, C, DRB1 and DQB1, over 500 for DQA1, 606 for DPA1, and under 490 for DPB1. Several DR-DQ haplotypes were handled as single units for association and clustering, since linkage in the cohort was strong. Across 300 to 400 genotyped donors of the cohort, an average of roughly 200,000 unique TCR beta nucleotide sequences per donor were sequenced, and approximately 17% of those sequences were non-productive. General conclusions and limits of the study: For the cohort, immune exposure information was limited to CMV serostatus. An earlier analysis of some 560 of the donors showed that most TCR beta V segments appeared in productive rearrangements either about 90% or about 30% of the time, which broadly matched IMGT annotations. A later analysis found that TCR association rates varied across HLA loci, with DRB1 alleles showing the most associated TCRs and HLA-C alleles the fewest. Over 15 rarely observed V segments, including chromosome 9 orphons, were excluded from the earlier analysis of about 610 of the donors because counts were too low. Compared with the roughly 670-donor mean, donors in an Asian-associated ancestry cluster had fewer N-insertions in productive TCRs, according to a later genetic analysis. In a later analysis, several top co-occurrence clusters were reported to appear linked to parvovirus B19, influenza, CMV and Epstein-Barr virus. The cohort was sequenced for TCR beta chains only, and without alpha or paired-chain data the features that could be detected were limited. In a later analysis, most CMV-associated TCR beta chains were found to appear HLA-restricted, with HLA associations seemingly driven largely by CMV exposure. In vitro tests confirmed that a few of the cytomegalovirus-associated TCR beta chains recognize cytomegalovirus antigens. A further reported finding was that TCR beta sequences accurately predicted the HLA-A and HLA-B alleles for most subjects in the first cohort. A group of highly shared sequence variants was considered likely to be a technical artifact of the sequencing pipeline. A later analysis associated 16,951 TCR beta sequences with specific HLA alleles at a false discovery rate of 0.05. According to the authors, the approach could potentially be generalized to other disease states and immunological phenotypes. The 87-base-pair reads could not distinguish some IMGT-functional V segments, including TRBV6-2 and TRBV6-3, so those segments were excluded. Strong co-occurrence of HLA alleles, especially DR and DQ, made assigning TCR associations to individual alleles difficult. A later analysis found that HLA-associated TCR beta chains were more clonally expanded and had lower generation probabilities than equally common non-associated chains. The presence/absence analyses assumed that sequencing depth was roughly uniform across donors, and that assumption may not be true. Most TCR sequences were observed very rarely across donors, whereas some public TCRs were present in many individuals. Because HLA typing was unavailable for some donors at each locus, only the typed subset was used in association tests. Correlated functional status among segregating V segments might be attributable to linkage disequilibrium, but an unknown experimental factor could not be ruled out. The study gave a list of about 150 TCR beta chains associated with cytomegalovirus. The classifier was reported to diagnose cytomegalovirus status with high specificity and sensitivity in both the original cohort and the validation cohort. In a later genetic analysis, a missense DCLRE1C variant was associated with V-gene and J-gene trimming of TCR beta chains, and the association was replicated in an independent cohort.

A note on this clone: The antigen it binds to is not known. No clone much larger than this one lies a single base away; base qualities are absent.

The cohort comprised approximately 700 healthy bone marrow donors. All cohort members were sampled while nominally healthy, although unrecorded immune exposures were likely present. The donor tested CMV seronegative, placing the donor among the 350 to 400 seronegative members of the cohort. Each donor provided a peripheral blood sample, and peripheral blood mononuclear cells were used for TCR beta sequencing. Genomic DNA was extracted from the blood cell samples with the Qiagen DNeasy Blood Extraction Kit. The library was built by means of the immunoSEQ multiplex PCR assay. A mixture of 60 forward primers for TCR Vbeta segments and 13 reverse primers for TCR Jbeta segments was used in the multiplex PCR. The CDR3 region of rearranged TCR beta genes was amplified from genomic DNA with a multiplex PCR assay. Amplified TCR beta libraries were sequenced as 87-base-pair reads on the Illumina HiSeq System. In the authors' own workflow: A later analysis tallied some 79 million unique TCR beta chains across the approximately 670 repertoires, and some 12 million of those chains were shared by two or more donors. To remove PCR and sequencing errors, raw reads were error-corrected and collapsed into unique sequences using a nearest-neighbor algorithm that merged closely related sequences. CDR3 sequences were aligned to IMGT reference sequences to assign V, D and J gene segments. For a sequence to be retained, a match of at least six nucleotides to both a V gene segment and a J gene segment was required. A rearrangement counted as productive if the CDR3 had no stop codons and remained in frame with V and J, and every other rearrangement counted as non-productive. CDR3 was defined according to IMGT convention as the region running from the second conserved V-encoded cysteine to the conserved J-encoded phenylalanine. The earlier analysis of around 640 of the donors excluded sequences that lacked an unambiguous match to a single V gene segment. In an earlier analysis of roughly 500 of the donors, V segments were called functional above 56.7% productive rearrangements and were called segregating when the between-donor standard deviation exceeded 5%. A statistical classification framework was developed to diagnose cytomegalovirus status using the catalog of TCR beta chain sequences. In a later analysis, TCR nucleotide sequences were compared against IMGT/GENE-DB human TR gene sequences so that V and J genes could be assigned. A later analysis assigned CDR3 sequences and most-parsimonious VDJ recombination scenarios with the TCRdist pipeline. In a later analysis, every TCR beta chain was defined by the combination of its CDR3 amino acid sequence and its V-gene family, and reads without a unique V-gene family were dropped. As a way to deal with suspected cross-contamination and a sequencing artifact, a later analysis dropped approximately 590 nucleotide sequences that were highly shared and had low generation probability. For each public chain, a later analysis derived a clonal expansion index from normalized ranks of inferred template counts within each repertoire. Generation probabilities in a later analysis came from a VDJ recombination model fitted to out-of-frame rearrangements, and those results were checked against IGoR. Hypergeometric tests were used in a later analysis to score TCR-TCR, TCR-HLA and TCR-CMV co-occurrence, with a repertoire-size bias correction applied to the TCR pairs. False discovery rates were estimated in a later analysis by permuting HLA or CMV assignments 20 times. A later analysis grouped co-occurring TCRs with DBSCAN, adding TCRdist sequence similarity when clustering within HLA-allele-positive subsets. Repertoires with fewer than 30,000 or more than 120,000 public chains, plus five repertoires with anomalous nucleotide sharing, were excluded from co-occurrence clustering. Not all clones reach the TCRdb copy of this immuneACCESS table, which keeps in-frame sequences only. Checked studies attribute under half of the gap to unresolved V genes and leave the rest unexplained. D and trimming come from the DNA, and the V and J calls and clone size come from that table. The sample has 200,000 to 250,000 clones on record, almost 80% of them singletons. The ten largest account for 3.5% to 4% of the sample.

CDR1 and CDR2, looked up from the germline V gene (reference sequence), are SGHNT and YYREEE. From its cysteine to its phenylalanine, the CDR3 spans 11 amino acids. The CDR3 DNA has 33 bases and is translated from base 1. This receptor chain uses TRBV5-4 and TRBJ2-5, with the D gene not clear enough to name. The J call is in doubt because the DNA end fits TRBJ2-7 better. The receptor was derived from a male donor in good health and CMV-seronegative. Specimen: PBMCs. The DNA reads as follows: TGTGCCAGCAGCTCCTTGTACGAGCAGTACTTC. Translated, this is CASSSLYEQYF.